Following are 32 T cell receptor beta chains from one sample sequenced in a study of T cells in Graves' hyperthyroidism and ophthalmopathy. Template material for amplifying TCR beta CDR3 regions consisted of RNA transcripts. The HTBI primer set drove a first-round RT-PCR of the TCR CDR3. TCRdb reprocessed the multiplex PCR reads via MiXCR and lists one record per CDR3 protein. This sample has 650,000 to 850,000 distinct CDR3 sequences, with approximately 19% found just once. The sample was blood. Receptors originate from a woman aged 45-60 years with Graves' hyperthyroidism that later progressed to Graves' ophthalmopathy.

The sample holds many counts of this clonotype. This chain links TRBV3-1 with TRBJ1-1; D gene ambiguous. Trimming took 1 base from V and 3 from J, leaving 9 bases between them. Germline V CDR1 and CDR2: LGHDT, YNNKEL (reference sequence). This CDR3 is 14 amino acids long. The CDR3 nucleotides are TGTGCCAGCAGCCAAGGGCGGGGTTACACTGAAGCTTTCTTT. This codes for CASSQGRGYTEAFF.

In its sample, this clonotype was seen a few times. This rearrangement joins TRBV25-1 to TRBJ1-2; a weak D match, TRBD1 (5 bases). The V gene's germline CDR1 is MGHDK and CDR2 SYGVNS. V lost 3 bases to trimming and J lost 2 bases, with 13 bases between them. The length of the CDR3 is 15 residues. CDR3 nucleotides: TGTGCCAGCAGTGACGAAGGGGAGGGGAACTATGGCTACACCTTC. Translation gives CASSDEGEGNYGYTF.

This clonotype was detected only a few times. The chain recombines TRBV7-9 with TRBJ1-4, with 7 bases that match TRBD1. The germline V gene has CDR1 SEHNR and CDR2 FQNEAQ (reference sequence). Losses at the gene ends were 6 bases for V and 3 bases for J; bases not matched to a gene: 4. The CDR3 is 14 residues long. The CDR3 DNA sequence: TGTGCCAGCAGTCGACAGGGTTCTAATGAAAAACTGTTTTTT. Translating it yields CASSRQGSNEKLFF.

This clonotype was recorded many times. The chain joins TRBV7-9 to TRBJ1-2; TRBD1 might be the D (6 bases). V was cut by 2 bases and J by 5 bases, with 9 bases left in between. From germline, CDR1 is SEHNR and CDR2 FQNEAQ (reference sequence). The CDR3 extends over 13 amino acids. The CDR3 loop is CASSLSGAYGYTF. The CDR3 DNA reads TGTGCCAGCAGCTTATCAGGGGCATATGGCTACACCTTC.

This clonotype has at least ten counts. V and J are TRBV3-1 and TRBJ1-2; unclear D gene. Germline V CDR1 and CDR2: LGHDT, YNNKEL (reference sequence). With 0 bases removed from V and 8 bases from J, the gap between germline ends came to 16 bases. This CDR3 contains 15 residues. The CDR3 DNA reads TGTGCCAGCAGCCAAGATACAAGGGCGGTACGGGGCTACACCTTC. Amino acids: CASSQDTRAVRGYTF. Together with reference TRBV3-1 and TRBJ1-2, the CDR3 gives the full variable domain: DTAVSQTPKYLVTQMGNDKSIKCEQNLGHDTMYWYKQDSKKFLKIMFSYNNKELIINETVPNRFSPKSPDKAHLNLHINSLELGDSAVYFCASSQDTRAVRGYTFGSGTRLTVV.

Only a few counts were recorded for this clonotype. The chain uses TRBV29-1 and TRBJ2-7, with D perhaps given as TRBD1 or TRBD2 (5 bases each). The ends were cut back, 4 bases at V and 1 base at J, with 8 bases in the middle. The CDR3 runs 12 residues. Per germline, CDR1 SQVTM and CDR2 ANQGSEA. Here the CDR3 DNA reads TGCAGCGTTGTGGGGGTTTCCTACGAGCAGTACTTC. This sequence encodes CSVVGVSYEQYF.

This clonotype was seen many times. The rearrangement joins TRBV7-2 to TRBJ2-1; 8 bases align to TRBD2. Looked up from germline, CDR1 is SGHTA and CDR2 is FQGNSA. This CDR3 region has 16 residues. Trimming at V came to 2 bases and at J to 0 bases, leaving 3 bases not matched to a gene. The CDR3 DNA follows: TGTGCCAGCAGCTTACTAGCGGGTCTCTCCTACAATGAGCAGTTCTTC. It codes for CASSLLAGLSYNEQFF.

This CDR3 is CASRIQLSGGAGELFF. The CDR3 DNA is TGTGCCAGCAGGATACAACTTAGCGGGGGGGCCGGGGAGCTGTTTTTT. The V gene is TRBV6-1, the J gene TRBJ2-2, with TRBD2 identical over 11 bases. Trimming took 6 bases from V and 6 from J; bases not matched to a gene: 9. CDR1 and CDR2 (germline): MNHNS, SASEGT. The CDR3 is 16 residues long.

DNA for the CDR3: TGTGCCAGCAGCCTAAACTGGAGGGGGTCGGAGTCACCCCTCCACTTT. This gives the protein CASSLNWRGSESPLHF. The rearrangement joins TRBV9 to TRBJ1-6, with D possibly matching TRBD1 (6 bases). This CDR3 spans 16 amino acids. Germline V gene lookup returns CDR1 SGDLS and CDR2 YYNGEE. Trimming left V 4 bases short and J 10 bases short, with 21 bases between.

The chain carries TRBV5-1 and TRBJ1-4; weak D call: TRBD1 (5 bases). The CDR3 extends over 15 amino acids. CDR1 SGHRS and CDR2 YFSETQ come from the germline V gene. With 4 bases removed from V and 0 bases from J, the gap between germline ends came to 10 bases. The CDR3 reads CASSPGHATNEKLFF. In DNA form, the CDR3 reads TGCGCCAGCAGCCCAGGACACGCAACTAATGAAAAACTGTTTTTT.

This clonotype appeared a few times. The chain has TRBV18 and TRBJ1-5, with D perhaps TRBD1 (6 bases). Per germline, CDR1 KGHSH and CDR2 LQKENI. The CDR3 contains 14 residues. V lost 3 bases and J lost 5, with 11 bases in between. CDR3 DNA sequence: TGTGCCAGCTCACCTGGGGCAGGGGATCAGCCCCAGCATTTT. Translated: CASSPGAGDQPQHF.

This chain joins TRBV5-1 and TRBJ2-6, with no clear D. Germline V gene data show CDR1 as SGHRS and CDR2 as YFSETQ. Trimming pared 5 bases from V and 0 bases from J, leaving 9 bases between. There are 15 residues in the CDR3. The CDR3 loop reads CASSLSISGANVLTF. The CDR3 DNA reads TGCGCCAGCAGTTTATCAATCTCTGGGGCCAACGTCCTGACTTTC.

This rearrangement joins TRBV19 to TRBJ2-3; no firm D call. The CDR3 consists of 14 residues. Looked up from germline, CDR1 is LNHDA and CDR2 is SQIVND (reference sequence). The V end lost 1 base, the J end lost 4 bases, and 9 bases lay between the germline ends. This CDR3 is CASSIVGFSDTQYF. The DNA for the CDR3 is TGTGCCAGTAGTATAGTAGGGTTCTCAGATACGCAGTATTTT.

This clonotype was found many times. This sequence joins TRBV11-2 and TRBJ2-1; D is uncertain. V was shortened by 5 bases and J by 0 bases, with 11 bases between the two germline ends. This CDR3 has 15 amino acids. Germline CDR1 reads SGHAT; CDR2 reads FQNNGV. DNA for the CDR3: TGTGCCAGCAGCCCTCTTGTCAGCTCCTACAATGAGCAGTTCTTC. It yields the protein CASSPLVSSYNEQFF. Supplemented by reference TRBV11-2 and TRBJ2-1, the full variable domain reads EAGVAQSPRYKIIEKRQSVAFWCNPISGHATLYWYQQILGQGPKLLIQFQNNGVVDDSQLPKDRFSAERLKGVDSTLKIQPAKLEDSAVYLCASSPLVSSYNEQFFGPGTRLTVL.

The CDR3 here is CASSLRPTSGGGNEQFF. CDR3 nucleotides: TGCGCCAGCAGCTTGAGGCCGACTAGCGGGGGGGGTAATGAGCAGTTCTTC. The chain has TRBV5-1 and TRBJ2-1, with TRBD2 matching over 14 bases. The V gene end was trimmed by 1 base and the J gene end by 7 bases; junction bases not matched to a gene: 7. Per germline, CDR1 SGHRS and CDR2 YFSETQ. The CDR3 length is 17 residues.

In this sample, this clonotype turned up a few times. The V gene is TRBV7-3, the J gene TRBJ2-1, with 7 bases matching TRBD1. This CDR3 has 13 amino acids. V shed 6 bases, J shed 9 bases, and the junction held 8 bases outside the gene matches. CDR1 SGHTA and CDR2 FQGTGA come from the germline V gene. The CDR3 loop is CASRETGAGEQFF. CDR3 DNA: TGTGCCAGCAGGGAAACAGGGGCGGGTGAGCAGTTCTTC.

There are many counts of this clonotype. This sequence joins TRBV12-3 or TRBV12-4 and TRBJ2-7; no definite D call. This CDR3 is 14 amino acids long. V lost 1 base and J 5 bases, leaving 12 bases between the germline ends. This CDR3 reads CASSLGQIENEQYF. CDR3 in DNA: TGTGCCAGCAGTTTAGGGCAAATCGAGAACGAGCAGTACTTC.

This clonotype came up many times. The chain is built from TRBV12-3 or TRBV12-4 and TRBJ2-5, with 9 bases aligning to TRBD2. V gave up 2 bases and J gave up 5 bases; unmatched junction bases: 9. The CDR3 totals 16 residues. The CDR3 DNA reads TGTGCCAGCAGTTTATGGCGGGGGGGCGGTTTGGAGACCCAGTACTTC. The encoded protein is CASSLWRGGGLETQYF.

This clonotype has ten or more counts. The gene calls are TRBV3-1 and TRBJ1-4, with D uncertain. The CDR3 length is 11 residues. In germline, CDR1 is LGHDT, CDR2 YNNKEL (reference sequence). V was pared by 3 bases and J by 8 bases, with 4 bases between. The CDR3 reads CASSQTEKLFF. The CDR3 DNA sequence: TGTGCCAGCAGCCAGACGGAAAAACTGTTTTTT.

Only a few counts were recorded for this clonotype. The gene calls are TRBV5-1 and TRBJ2-3; TRBD1 is a possible D gene (5 bases). V was pared by 3 bases and J by 2 bases, with 7 bases between. The CDR3 sequence is 13 residues long. CDR1 is SGHRS and CDR2 is YFSETQ in the germline V gene. The CDR3 bases are TGCGCCAGCAGCTGGACACACACAGATACGCAGTATTTT. Its protein is CASSWTHTDTQYF. Complete variable domain (other parts from reference TRBV5-1 and TRBJ2-3): KAGVTQTPRYLIKTRGQQVTLSCSPISGHRSVSWYQQTPGQGLQFLFEYFSETQRNKGNFPGRFSGRQFSNSRSEMNVSTLELGDSALYLCASSWTHTDTQYFGPGTRLTVL.

This clonotype was seen at least ten times. The chain carries TRBV2 and TRBJ2-5; TRBD2 is a possible D gene (6 bases). V lost 9 bases to trimming and J lost 7 bases, with 15 bases between them. Germline CDR1 reads SNHLY; CDR2 reads FYNNEI. CDR3 length equals 12 residues. Written as DNA, the CDR3 is TGTGCCAGTTCCGGGGGTACAGGGACCCAGTACTTC. It yields the protein CASSGGTGTQYF.

This clonotype was seen a handful of times. The chain recombines TRBV3-1 with TRBJ1-2, with D maybe TRBD1 (5 bases). The V end was cut by 4 bases, the J end by 4 bases, with 13 bases between. Germline lookup yields CDR1 LGHDT and CDR2 YNNKEL (reference sequence). The CDR3 contains 14 residues. This CDR3 reads CASSPWGEAYGYTF. The CDR3 nucleotides read TGTGCCAGCAGCCCATGGGGGGAGGCCTATGGCTACACCTTC. The entire variable domain, with the rest obtained from reference TRBV3-1 and TRBJ1-2, is as follows: DTAVSQTPKYLVTQMGNDKSIKCEQNLGHDTMYWYKQDSKKFLKIMFSYNNKELIINETVPNRFSPKSPDKAHLNLHINSLELGDSAVYFCASSPWGEAYGYTFGSGTRLTVV.

The chain couples TRBV18 to TRBJ1-1, with D uncertain. Deletions cut 3 bases from V and 3 bases from J, with 11 bases between. The CDR3 is 14 amino acids. CDR1 is KGHSH and CDR2 is LQKENI in the germline V gene. The CDR3 here is CASSPSGRHTEAFF. CDR3 DNA sequence: TGTGCCAGCTCACCGTCTGGGAGACACACTGAAGCTTTCTTT.

This clonotype was detected many times. This rearrangement joins TRBV29-1 to TRBJ2-1; 7 bases are a match to TRBD1. The CDR3 is 15 amino acids. Germline V gene data show CDR1 as SQVTM and CDR2 as ANQGSEA. J gave up 0 bases and V 3 bases, and 5 bases lay outside the gene matches. The CDR3 sequence: CSVDGQGDSYNEQFF. CDR3 nucleotides: TGCAGCGTTGATGGTCAGGGGGACTCCTACAATGAGCAGTTCTTC.

Only a few counts were recorded for this clonotype. The rearrangement uses TRBV18 and TRBJ1-2, with no clear D. Trimming removed 6 bases at V and 8 bases at J, with 10 bases between. Germline values: CDR1 KGHSH, CDR2 LQKENI. CDR3 length: 11 residues. The CDR3 DNA sequence: TGTGCCAGCTCCAGCACGGAGGGCTACACCTTC. It specifies CASSSTEGYTF.

As for this clonotype: This may come from a read error, since a much larger clone is one base off. The rearrangement links TRBV20-1 to TRBJ2-7; D is undetermined. Germline assignment: CDR1 DFQATT and CDR2 SNEGSKA (reference sequence). The CDR3 covers 12 residues. CDR3 in DNA: TGCAGTGCTGGAGATCGGCCCTACGAGCAGTACTTC. Amino acids: CSAGDRPYEQYF.

Regarding this clonotype: Possible read error: a much larger clone is one base away. The conserved phenylalanine or tryptophan is not found at the CDR3 terminus, so this likely reflects a read error. J is TRBJ1-2 and V is TRBV3-1, with D possibly matching TRBD1 (5 bases). CDR3 length: 15 residues. CDR1 and CDR2 (germline): LGHDT, YNNKEL (reference sequence). Trimming pared 4 bases from V and 1 base from J, leaving 13 bases between. CDR3 loop: CASSPRDGFNYGYTL. In DNA, the CDR3 is TGTGCCAGCAGCCCCCGGGACGGATTTAACTATGGCTACACCCTC.

Many counts were recorded for this clonotype. V is TRBV7-8 and J is TRBJ1-1; no clear D gene. The germline gives CDR1 SGHVS, CDR2 FQNEAQ. V lost 5 bases and J lost 3, with 16 bases in between. The CDR3 spans 15 residues. CDR3 residues: CASSHNPAPDTEAFF. The DNA of the CDR3 is TGTGCCAGCAGCCATAACCCGGCCCCCGACACTGAAGCTTTCTTT.

This clonotype was counted a few times. The chain uses TRBV6-5 and TRBJ1-5; D is uncertain. The germline CDR1 and CDR2 sequences are MNHEY and SVGAGI. The CDR3 is made up of 14 amino acids. Trimming took off 0 bases at V and 5 bases at J, with 8 bases between the two ends. The CDR3 DNA follows: TGTGCCAGCAGTTACTCATCGGGGTATCAGCCCCAGCATTTT. Translation gives CASSYSSGYQPQHF.

In this sample, this clonotype turned up many times. V usage is TRBV5-1 and J usage is TRBJ2-2, with TRBD2 matching over 8 bases. The ends lost 4 bases at V and 4 bases at J; junction bases unmatched: 6. CDR3 length equals 15 residues. CDR1 and CDR2 from the germline V gene are SGHRS and YFSETQ. DNA for the CDR3: TGCGCCAGCAGCCGGACTAGCAGCCTCACCGGGGAGCTGTTTTTT. Translation gives CASSRTSSLTGELFF.

This clonotype was seen more than once but under ten times. A much larger clone lies a single base off, so this may be a read error. The chain joins TRBV11-2 to TRBJ2-3; D may correspond to TRBD1 or TRBD2 (5 bases each). Between the trimmed V and J ends, which lost 5 bases and 2 bases, there was a span of 14 bases. The CDR3 contains 15 residues. CDR1 is SGHAT and CDR2 is FQNNGV in the germline V gene. This chain's CDR3 is CASSLRGRVTDTQYF. The CDR3 bases are TGTGCCAGCAGCCTCCGGGGACGGGTCACAGATACGCAGTATTTT.

This clonotype appeared a single time. This chain joins TRBV11-2 and TRBJ1-3; 7 bases map to TRBD1. The V segment lost 5 bases and the J segment 2 bases; nucleotides outside the gene matches: 9. The germline gives CDR1 SGHAT, CDR2 FQNNGV. The CDR3 is 16 residues long. This CDR3 reads CASSPLDRATGNTIYF. CDR3 in DNA: TGTGCCAGCAGCCCCTTAGACAGGGCCACTGGAAACACCATATATTTT.